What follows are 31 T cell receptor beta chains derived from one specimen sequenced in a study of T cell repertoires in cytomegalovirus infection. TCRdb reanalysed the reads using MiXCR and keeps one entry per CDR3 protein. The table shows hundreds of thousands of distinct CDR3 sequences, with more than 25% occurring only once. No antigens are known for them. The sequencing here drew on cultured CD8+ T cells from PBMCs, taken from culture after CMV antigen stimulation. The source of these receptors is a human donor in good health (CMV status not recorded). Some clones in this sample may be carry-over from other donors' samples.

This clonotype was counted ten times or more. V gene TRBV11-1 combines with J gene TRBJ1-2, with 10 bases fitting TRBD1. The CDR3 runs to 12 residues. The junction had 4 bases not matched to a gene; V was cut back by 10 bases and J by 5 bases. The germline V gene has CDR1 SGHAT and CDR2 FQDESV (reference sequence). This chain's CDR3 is CATRQGAYGYTF. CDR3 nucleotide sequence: TGTGCCACGCGACAGGGGGCGTATGGCTACACCTTC.

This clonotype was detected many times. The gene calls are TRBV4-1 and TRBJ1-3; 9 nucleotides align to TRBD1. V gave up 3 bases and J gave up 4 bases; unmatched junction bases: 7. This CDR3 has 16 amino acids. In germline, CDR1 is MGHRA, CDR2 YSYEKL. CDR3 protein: CASSHLTGGTGNTIYF. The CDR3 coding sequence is TGCGCCAGCAGCCATCTGACAGGGGGTACGGGAAACACCATATATTTT.

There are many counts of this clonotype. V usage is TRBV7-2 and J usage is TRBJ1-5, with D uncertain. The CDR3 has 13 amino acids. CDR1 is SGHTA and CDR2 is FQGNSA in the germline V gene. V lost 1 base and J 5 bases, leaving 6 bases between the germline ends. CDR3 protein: CASSLVVDQPQHF. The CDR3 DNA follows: TGTGCCAGCAGCTTAGTGGTAGATCAGCCCCAGCATTTT.

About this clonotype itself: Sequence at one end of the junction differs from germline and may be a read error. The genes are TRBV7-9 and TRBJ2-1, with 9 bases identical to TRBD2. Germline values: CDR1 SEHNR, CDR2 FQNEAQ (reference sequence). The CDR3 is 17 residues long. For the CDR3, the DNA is TGTGTCAGCATAAACAGGGGCGGGGGGGCTCCGAGCAATGAGCAGTTCTTC. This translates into CVSINRGGGAPSNEQFF.

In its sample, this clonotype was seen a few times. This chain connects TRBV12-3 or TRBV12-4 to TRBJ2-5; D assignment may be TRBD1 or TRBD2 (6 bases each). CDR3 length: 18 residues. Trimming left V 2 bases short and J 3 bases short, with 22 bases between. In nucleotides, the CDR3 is TGTGCCAGCAGTTTATCGGTGGGGGCGACGGAGGGGGAAGAGACCCAGTACTTC. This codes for CASSLSVGATEGEETQYF.

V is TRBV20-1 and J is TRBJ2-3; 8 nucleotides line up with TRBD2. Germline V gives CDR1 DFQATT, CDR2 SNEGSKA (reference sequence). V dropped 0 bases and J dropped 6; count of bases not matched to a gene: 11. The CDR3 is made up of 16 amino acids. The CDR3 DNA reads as TGCAGTGCTAGAGATCGTTTAGTAGCGGGGAAGGATACGCAGTATTTT. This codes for CSARDRLVAGKDTQYF.

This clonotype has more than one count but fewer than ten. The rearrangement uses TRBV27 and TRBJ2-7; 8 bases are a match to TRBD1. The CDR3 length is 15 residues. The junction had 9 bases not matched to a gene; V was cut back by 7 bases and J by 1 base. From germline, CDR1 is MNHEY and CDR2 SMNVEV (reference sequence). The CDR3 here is CASKKAGGISYEQYF. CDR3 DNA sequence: TGTGCCAGCAAAAAAGCAGGGGGCATTTCCTACGAGCAGTACTTC.

As DNA, the CDR3 is TGTGCCAGCAGTTCCGGACAGGGAACGAACACTGAAGCTTTCTTT. This gives the protein CASSSGQGTNTEAFF. V is TRBV6-2 or TRBV6-3 and J is TRBJ1-1; 8 positions match TRBD1. The CDR3 is 15 amino acids. Losses at the gene ends were 4 bases for V and 1 base for J; bases not matched to a gene: 5. Per the germline V gene, CDR1 is MNHEY and CDR2 is SVGEGT.

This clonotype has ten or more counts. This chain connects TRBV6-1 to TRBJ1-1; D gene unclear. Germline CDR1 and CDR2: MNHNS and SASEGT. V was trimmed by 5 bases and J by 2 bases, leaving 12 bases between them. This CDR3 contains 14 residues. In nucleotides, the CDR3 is TGTGCCAGCAGTTGGAGCTGGGATAACACTGAAGCTTTCTTT. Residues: CASSWSWDNTEAFF.

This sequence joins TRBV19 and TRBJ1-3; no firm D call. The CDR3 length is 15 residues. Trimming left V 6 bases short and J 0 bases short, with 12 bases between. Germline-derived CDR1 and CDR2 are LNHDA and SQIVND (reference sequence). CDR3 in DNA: TGTGCCAGTAGCCCATATTCAAGCTCTGGAAACACCATATATTTT. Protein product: CASSPYSSSGNTIYF.

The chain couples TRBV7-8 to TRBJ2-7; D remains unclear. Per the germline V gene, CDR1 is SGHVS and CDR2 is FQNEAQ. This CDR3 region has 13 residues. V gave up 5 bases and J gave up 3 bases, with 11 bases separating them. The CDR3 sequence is CASSRVPGYEQYF. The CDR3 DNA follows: TGTGCCAGCAGCCGAGTCCCCGGCTACGAGCAGTACTTC.

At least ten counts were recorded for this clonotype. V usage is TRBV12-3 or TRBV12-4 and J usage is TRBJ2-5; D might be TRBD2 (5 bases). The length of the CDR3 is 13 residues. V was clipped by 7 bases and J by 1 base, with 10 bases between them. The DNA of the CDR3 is TGTGCCAGCACCCAGAGGGTCCAAGAGACCCAGTACTTC. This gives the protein CASTQRVQETQYF.

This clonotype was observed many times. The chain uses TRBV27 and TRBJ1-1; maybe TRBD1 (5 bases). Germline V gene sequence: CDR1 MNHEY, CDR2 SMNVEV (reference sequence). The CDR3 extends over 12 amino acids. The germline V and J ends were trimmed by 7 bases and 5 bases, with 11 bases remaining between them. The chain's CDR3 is CASTGKGTEAFF. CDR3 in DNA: TGTGCCAGCACAGGGAAGGGTACTGAAGCTTTCTTT.

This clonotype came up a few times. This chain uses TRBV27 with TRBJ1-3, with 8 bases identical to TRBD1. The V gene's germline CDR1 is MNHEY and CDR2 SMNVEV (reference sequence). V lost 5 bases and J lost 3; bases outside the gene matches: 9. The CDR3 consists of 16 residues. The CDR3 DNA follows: TGTGCCAGCAGTCCTCAGACAGGGGCGGGTGGAAACACCATATATTTT. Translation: CASSPQTGAGGNTIYF.

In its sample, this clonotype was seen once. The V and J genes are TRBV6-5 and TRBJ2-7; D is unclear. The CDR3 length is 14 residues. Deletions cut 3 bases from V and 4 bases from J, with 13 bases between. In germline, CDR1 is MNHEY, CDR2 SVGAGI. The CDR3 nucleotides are TGTGCCAGCAGTTATTCGGACGGCTCTTACGAGCAGTACTTC. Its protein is CASSYSDGSYEQYF.

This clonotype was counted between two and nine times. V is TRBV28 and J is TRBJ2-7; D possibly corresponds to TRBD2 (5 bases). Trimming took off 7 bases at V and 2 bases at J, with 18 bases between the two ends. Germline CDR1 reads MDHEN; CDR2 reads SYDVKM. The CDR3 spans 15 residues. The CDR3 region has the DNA TGTGCCAGCACCCCAACGGGATTAAGTACCTACGAGCAGTACGTC. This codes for CASTPTGLSTYEQYV.

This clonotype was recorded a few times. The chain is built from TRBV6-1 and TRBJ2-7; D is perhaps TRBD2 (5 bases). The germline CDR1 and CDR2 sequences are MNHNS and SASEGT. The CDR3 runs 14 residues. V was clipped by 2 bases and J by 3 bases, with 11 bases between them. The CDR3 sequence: CASSEPAGFYEQYF. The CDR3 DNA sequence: TGTGCCAGCAGTGAACCCGCGGGCTTCTACGAGCAGTACTTC.

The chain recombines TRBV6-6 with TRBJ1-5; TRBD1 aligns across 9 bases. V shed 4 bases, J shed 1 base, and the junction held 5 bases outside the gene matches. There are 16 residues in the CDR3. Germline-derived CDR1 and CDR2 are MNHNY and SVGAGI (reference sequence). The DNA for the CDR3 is TGTGCCAGCAGTTGGACAGGGGCGGGGAGCAATCAGCCCCAGCATTTT. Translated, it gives CASSWTGAGSNQPQHF.

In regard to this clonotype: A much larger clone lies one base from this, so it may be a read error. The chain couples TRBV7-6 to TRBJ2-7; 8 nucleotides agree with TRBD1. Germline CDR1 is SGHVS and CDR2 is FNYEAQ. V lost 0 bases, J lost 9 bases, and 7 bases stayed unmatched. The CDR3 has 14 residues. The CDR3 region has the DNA TGTGCCAGCAGCTTAGCGGGCAGGGGGCACGGGCAGTACTTC. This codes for CASSLAGRGHGQYF.

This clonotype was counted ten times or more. In nucleotides, the CDR3 is TGTGCCAGCCGAACAGGGGTGGCTTTAGAGCCCCAGCATTTT. It is translated as CASRTGVALEPQHF. The chain recombines TRBV7-8 with TRBJ1-5; 7 bases line up with TRBD1. Per germline, CDR1 SGHVS and CDR2 FQNEAQ. The CDR3 loop spans 14 amino acids. V dropped 8 bases and J dropped 8; count of bases not matched to a gene: 12.

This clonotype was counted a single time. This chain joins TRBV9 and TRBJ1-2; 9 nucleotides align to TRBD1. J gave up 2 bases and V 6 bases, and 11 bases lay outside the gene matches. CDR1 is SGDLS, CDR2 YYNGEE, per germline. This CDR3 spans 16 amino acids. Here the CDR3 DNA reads TGTGCCAGCACCAGTCCCGGGACAGGGCAGAACTATGGCTACACCTTC. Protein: CASTSPGTGQNYGYTF.

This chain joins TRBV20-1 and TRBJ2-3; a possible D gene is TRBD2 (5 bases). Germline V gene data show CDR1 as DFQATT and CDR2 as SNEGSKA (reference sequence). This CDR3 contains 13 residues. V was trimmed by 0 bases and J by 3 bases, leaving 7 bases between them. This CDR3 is CSARDRETDTQYF. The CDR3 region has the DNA TGCAGTGCTAGAGACCGGGAAACAGATACGCAGTATTTT.

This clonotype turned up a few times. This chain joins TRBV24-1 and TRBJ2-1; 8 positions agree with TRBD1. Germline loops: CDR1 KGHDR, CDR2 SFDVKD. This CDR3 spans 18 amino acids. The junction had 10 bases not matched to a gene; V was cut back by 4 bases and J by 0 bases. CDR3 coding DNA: TGTGCCACCAGTGACCCACTTAGACAGGGGCGCTCCTACAATGAGCAGTTCTTC. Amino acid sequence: CATSDPLRQGRSYNEQFF.

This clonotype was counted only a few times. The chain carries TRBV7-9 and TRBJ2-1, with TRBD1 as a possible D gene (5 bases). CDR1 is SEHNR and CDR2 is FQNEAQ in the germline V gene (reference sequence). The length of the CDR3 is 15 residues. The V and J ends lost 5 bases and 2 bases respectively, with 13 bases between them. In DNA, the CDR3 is TGTGCCAGCAGCGTCTTGCAGGGTCCCTACAATGAGCAGTTCTTC. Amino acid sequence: CASSVLQGPYNEQFF.

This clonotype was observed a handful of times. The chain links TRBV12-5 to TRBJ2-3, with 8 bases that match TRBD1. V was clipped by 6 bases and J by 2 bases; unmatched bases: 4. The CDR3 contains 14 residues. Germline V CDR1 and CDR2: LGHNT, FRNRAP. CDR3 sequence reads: CASGGTGDTDTQYF. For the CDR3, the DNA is TGTGCTAGTGGGGGGACAGGAGACACAGATACGCAGTATTTT.

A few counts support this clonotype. The CDR3 DNA reads TGTGCCATCAGTGGAGCAGCCGAAGCTTTCTTT. Translation: CAISGAAEAFF. This chain uses TRBV10-3 with TRBJ1-1; D is unresolved. Looked up from germline, CDR1 is ENHRY and CDR2 is SYGVKD. V gave up 4 bases and J gave up 8 bases, with 8 bases separating them. This CDR3 has 11 residues.

The CDR3 nucleotides are TGCGCCAGCAGCCAAGGAGCCAGGGTTGTACATGAGCAGTTCTTC. It is translated as CASSQGARVVHEQFF. This chain joins TRBV4-3 and TRBJ2-1, with a weak D call TRBD1 (5 bases). Germline V gene sequence: CDR1 LGHNA, CDR2 YSLEER. Deletions cut 1 base from V and 8 bases from J, with 15 bases between. This CDR3 region has 15 residues.

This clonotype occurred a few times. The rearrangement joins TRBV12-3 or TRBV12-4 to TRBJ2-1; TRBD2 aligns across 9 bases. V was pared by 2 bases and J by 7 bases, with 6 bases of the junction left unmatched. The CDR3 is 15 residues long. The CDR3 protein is CASSLMSSGDNEQFF. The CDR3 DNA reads TGTGCCAGCAGTTTAATGTCTAGCGGGGATAATGAGCAGTTCTTC.

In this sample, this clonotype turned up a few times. The CDR3 DNA follows: TGTGCCAGCAGTTTAGAGGGAAAAGGTGAAAAACTGTTTTTT. Amino acid sequence: CASSLEGKGEKLFF. The genes are TRBV12-3 or TRBV12-4 and TRBJ1-4; D unclear. Trimming removed 1 base at V and 7 bases at J, with 10 bases between. The CDR3 is 14 residues long.

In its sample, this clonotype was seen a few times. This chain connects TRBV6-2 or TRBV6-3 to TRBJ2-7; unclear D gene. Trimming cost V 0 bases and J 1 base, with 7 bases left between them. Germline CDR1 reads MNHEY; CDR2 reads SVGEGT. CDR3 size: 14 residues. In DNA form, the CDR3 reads TGTGCCAGCAGTTACTCTAAGGAGTCCTACGAGCAGTACGTC. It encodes CASSYSKESYEQYV.

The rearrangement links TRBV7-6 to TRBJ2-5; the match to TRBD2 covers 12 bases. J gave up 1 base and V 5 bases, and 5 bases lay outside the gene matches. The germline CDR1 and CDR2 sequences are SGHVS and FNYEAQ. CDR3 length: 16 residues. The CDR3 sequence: CASSTPGLAGQETQYF. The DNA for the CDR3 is TGTGCCAGCAGCACCCCGGGACTAGCGGGCCAAGAGACCCAGTACTTC.